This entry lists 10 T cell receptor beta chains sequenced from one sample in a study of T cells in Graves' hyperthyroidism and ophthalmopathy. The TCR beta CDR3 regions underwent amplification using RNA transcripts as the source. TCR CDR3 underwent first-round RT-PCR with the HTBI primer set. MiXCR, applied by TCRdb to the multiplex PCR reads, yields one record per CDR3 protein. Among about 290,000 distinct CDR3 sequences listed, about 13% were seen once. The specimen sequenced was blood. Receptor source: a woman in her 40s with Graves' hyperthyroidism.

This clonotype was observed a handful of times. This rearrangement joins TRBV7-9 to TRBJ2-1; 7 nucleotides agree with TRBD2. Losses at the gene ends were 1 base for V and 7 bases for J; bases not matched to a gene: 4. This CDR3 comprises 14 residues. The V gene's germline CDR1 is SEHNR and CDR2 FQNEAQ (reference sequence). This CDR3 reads CASSLEGRANEQFF. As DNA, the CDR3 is TGTGCCAGCAGCTTAGAGGGGAGGGCAAATGAGCAGTTCTTC.

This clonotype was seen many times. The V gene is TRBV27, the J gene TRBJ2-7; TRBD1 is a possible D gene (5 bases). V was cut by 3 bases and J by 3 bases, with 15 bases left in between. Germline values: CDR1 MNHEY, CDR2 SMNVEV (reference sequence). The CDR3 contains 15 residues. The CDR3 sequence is CASSFREGFVYEQYF. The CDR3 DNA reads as TGTGCCAGCAGTTTCAGGGAAGGCTTCGTCTACGAGCAGTACTTC.

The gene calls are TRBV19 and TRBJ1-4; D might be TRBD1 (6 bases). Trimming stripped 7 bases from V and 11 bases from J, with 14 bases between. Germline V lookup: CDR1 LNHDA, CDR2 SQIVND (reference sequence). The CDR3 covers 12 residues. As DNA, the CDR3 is TGTGCCAGTACCAGGGGAGGTAGGAAACTGTTTTTT. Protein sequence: CASTRGGRKLFF.

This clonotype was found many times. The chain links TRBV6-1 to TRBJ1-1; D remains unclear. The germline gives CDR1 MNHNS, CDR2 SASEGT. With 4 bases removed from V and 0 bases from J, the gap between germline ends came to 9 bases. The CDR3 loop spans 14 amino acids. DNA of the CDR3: TGTGCCAGCAGTGTTACTCATATGAACACTGAAGCTTTCTTT. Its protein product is CASSVTHMNTEAFF.

Written as DNA, the CDR3 is TGTGCCACCAGTGATCCGGACAGGGTCGGGGCCGGGGAGCTGTTTTTT. Translated: CATSDPDRVGAGELFF. The J gene is TRBJ2-2, the V gene TRBV24-1, with TRBD1 matching 8 bases. Germline V lookup: CDR1 KGHDR, CDR2 SFDVKD. The CDR3 spans 16 residues. V gave up 3 bases and J gave up 6 bases; unmatched junction bases: 8.

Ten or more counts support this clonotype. The CDR3 DNA follows: TGTGCCACCAGCAGAGATGGAGGGACTAGTTCTTACAATGAGCAGTTCTTC. This translates into CATSRDGGTSSYNEQFF. J is TRBJ2-1 and V is TRBV15; 8 bases are a match to TRBD2. This CDR3 contains 17 residues. The ends lost 0 bases at V and 4 bases at J; junction bases unmatched: 8. The V gene's germline CDR1 is LNHNV and CDR2 YYDKDF (reference sequence).

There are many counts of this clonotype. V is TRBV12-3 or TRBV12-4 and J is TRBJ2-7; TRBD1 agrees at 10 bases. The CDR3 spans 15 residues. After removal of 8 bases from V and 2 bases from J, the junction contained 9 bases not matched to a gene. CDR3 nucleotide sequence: TGTGCCAGCGGGCGCGGGGGACAGGGGACCTACGAGCAGTACTTC. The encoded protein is CASGRGGQGTYEQYF.

For the CDR3, the DNA is TGTGCCACGGGGGCTCATCAGCCCCAGCATTTT. Protein sequence: CATGAHQPQHF. The rearrangement uses TRBV28 and TRBJ1-5; tentatively, D is TRBD1 (6 bases). Germline V lookup: CDR1 MDHEN, CDR2 SYDVKM. CDR3 length equals 11 residues. V lost 10 bases and J lost 5, with 9 bases in between. Full variable domain (rest looked up from reference TRBV28 and TRBJ1-5): DVKVTQSSRYLVKRTGEKVFLECVQDMDHENMFWYRQDPGLGLRLIYFSYDVKMKEKGDIPEGYSVSREKKERFSLILESASTNQTSMYLCATGAHQPQHFGDGTRLSIL.

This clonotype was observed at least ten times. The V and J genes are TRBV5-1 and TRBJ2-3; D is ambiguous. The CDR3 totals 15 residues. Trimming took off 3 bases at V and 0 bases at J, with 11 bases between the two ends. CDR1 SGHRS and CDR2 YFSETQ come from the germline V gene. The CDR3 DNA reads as TGCGCCAGCAGCTGGTCGAGTTCTAGCACAGATACGCAGTATTTT. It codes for CASSWSSSSTDTQYF.

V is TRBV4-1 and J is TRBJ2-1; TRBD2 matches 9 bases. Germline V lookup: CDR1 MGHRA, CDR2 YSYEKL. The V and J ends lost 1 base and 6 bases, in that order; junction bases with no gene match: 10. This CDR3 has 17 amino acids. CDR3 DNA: TGCGCCAGCAGCCAAGTCGTTTTGGCTAGCGGGACCAATGAGCAGTTCTTC. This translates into CASSQVVLASGTNEQFF.